These T cell receptor beta chains were read from a single sample in a study of blood T cell repertoires in COVID-19. Sequencing used immunoSEQ multiplex PCR; TCRdb keeps in-frame clones, though not all of them. The repertoire holds 150,000 to 200,000 clones, 87% seen once, with 1% to 1.5% in the top ten. The sample taken for sequencing was PBMCs or T cells enriched from blood (not recorded which). These receptors all stem from a human donor with acute COVID-19. The donor label of this sample is uncertain. Each CDR3 is given with its conserved first and last residue. D genes are given only for firm matches. Clone sizes are given selectively: once, few, many, or a class where the clone is expanded.

clone_size	v_call	j_call	cdr3_length	d_call	cdr3_nt	cdr3_aa
-	TRBV9	TRBJ2-3	14	TRBD1	TGTGCCAGCGGGGACAGCGATAGCACAGATACGCAGTATTTT	CASGDSDSTDTQYF
-	TRBV7-3	TRBJ2-3	16	TRBD2	TGTGCCAGCAGCCCCGGGACTATAGCGCGGGGAGATACGCAGTATTTT	CASSPGTIARGDTQYF
few	TRBV5-6	TRBJ2-3	15	TRBD1	TGTGCCAGCAGCGATACGGGACAGGGGACAGATACGCAGTATTTT	CASSDTGQGTDTQYF
-	TRBV7-6	TRBJ2-2	15	-	TGTGCCAGCAGCAAAAGGTCGGGGGACACCGGGGAGCTGTTTTTT	CASSKRSGDTGELFF
-	TRBV18	TRBJ2-7	15	TRBD2	TGTGCCAGCTCACCACCCATAGCGGGGCCTGCGGAGCAGTACTTC	CASSPPIAGPAEQYF
once	TRBV5-8	TRBJ2-7	15	TRBD1	TGTGCCAGCAGCTTAATCGCGGGACAGGGCTACGAGCAGTACTTC	CASSLIAGQGYEQYF
-	TRBV7-9	TRBJ1-2	14	-	TGTGCCAGCAGCTTATCCCCGTTGGGGGCAGGCTACACCTTC	CASSLSPLGAGYTF
-	TRBV6-1	TRBJ1-1	16	TRBD1	TGTGCCAGCAGTGCTATCGGACAGGAGTCGAACACTGAAGCTTTCTTT	CASSAIGQESNTEAFF
-	TRBV5-5	TRBJ2-7	16	-	TGTGCCAGCAGCTTGCGGGTTCGTTCCCTAGGGGACGAGCAGTACTTC	CASSLRVRSLGDEQYF
-	TRBV28	TRBJ1-1	13	-	TGTGCCAGCAGTGAGACAATGAACACTGAAGCTTTCTTT	CASSETMNTEAFF
-	TRBV4-1	TRBJ1-6	14	-	TGCGCCAGCAGCCAAGGACAGGCCGGTTCACCCCTCCACTTT	CASSQGQAGSPLHF
-	TRBV2	TRBJ1-5	12	-	TGTGCCAGCAACCGGGGCAATCAGCCCCAGCATTTT	CASNRGNQPQHF
few	TRBV11-3	TRBJ2-1	14	-	TGTGCCAGCAGCTTTGGAGGGAATTACAATGAGCAGTTCTTC	CASSFGGNYNEQFF
few	TRBV6-6	TRBJ2-7	11	-	TGTGCCAGCAGGGATCAGGGGACGCAGTACTTC	CASRDQGTQYF
-	TRBV5-1	TRBJ2-3	16	TRBD1	TGCGCCAGCAGCTTGGTTCAGACAGGGAAGCCAGATACGCAGTATTTT	CASSLVQTGKPDTQYF
-	TRBV6-5	TRBJ1-2	16	TRBD1	TGTGCCAGCAGTTACGAACAACAGGGGAAGATGGATGGCTACACCTTC	CASSYEQQGKMDGYTF
-	TRBV6-1	TRBJ2-1	17	TRBD2	TGTGCCAGCAGTGATGGGGGAGCGGGGGGGCTCTACAATGAGCAGTTCTTC	CASSDGGAGGLYNEQFF
-	TRBV20-1	TRBJ1-1	11	-	TGCAGTGCTCATTCTGGCAGGGAAGCTTTCTTT	CSAHSGREAFF
-	TRBV4-2	TRBJ2-3	18	TRBD1	TGTGCCAGCAGCCAAGATAGGAGGGGGACAGGGACCACAGATACGCAGTATTTT	CASSQDRRGTGTTDTQYF
-	TRBV27	TRBJ1-1	14	-	TGTGCCAGCAGTTTAATGGGGCCGAACACTGAAGCTTTCTTT	CASSLMGPNTEAFF
-	TRBV18	TRBJ1-2	16	-	TGTGCCAGCTCACCGTCCGAGGGAGGGCCTAACTATGGCTACACCTTC	CASSPSEGGPNYGYTF
-	TRBV11-2	TRBJ2-3	16	TRBD2	TGTGCCAGCAGCTTAGAGACTAGCGGGGCGTCAGATACGCAGTATTTT	CASSLETSGASDTQYF
once	TRBV28	TRBJ1-4	14	TRBD1	TGTGCCAGCAGTTCAGGACAGGAGGCCGAAAAACTGTTTTTT	CASSSGQEAEKLFF
-	TRBV13	TRBJ1-1	14	-	TGTGCCAGCAGCGCCAGGGGCGCGAACACTGAAGCTTTCTTT	CASSARGANTEAFF
-	TRBV9	TRBJ2-2	16	-	TGTGCCAGCAGCTTCCGGACAAGAACCCGCGCCGGGGAGCTGTTTTTT	CASSFRTRTRAGELFF
-	TRBV2	TRBJ2-2	17	TRBD2	TGTGCCAGCAGTGAAACGACTAGCGGGGTCAACACCGGGGAGCTGTTTTTT	CASSETTSGVNTGELFF
-	TRBV6-5	TRBJ1-5	12	TRBD1	TGTGCCAGCAGGACAGGGGATCAGCCCCAGCATTTT	CASRTGDQPQHF
-	TRBV11-2	TRBJ1-3	14	-	TGTGCCAGCAGCTTCCAGGATCTAAGAAACACCATATATTTT	CASSFQDLRNTIYF
-	TRBV3-1/TRBV3-2	TRBJ1-3	13	-	TGTGCCAGCAGCCCACAATCTGGAAACACCATATATTTT	CASSPQSGNTIYF
-	TRBV12-3/TRBV12-4	TRBJ1-1	12	TRBD1	TGTGCCAGCTGGACAGGGTCCACTGAAGCTTTCTTT	CASWTGSTEAFF
-	TRBV19	TRBJ1-1	12	-	TGTGCCAGTTTAGGAGAGCGAAGGGGAGCTTTCTTT	CASLGERRGAFF
-	TRBV7-2	TRBJ1-2	17	-	TGTGCCAGCAGCTTAGGTTCAGGGGCGAGGTTCACCGGTGGCTACACCTTC	CASSLGSGARFTGGYTF
-	TRBV5-6	TRBJ1-2	14	-	TGTGCCAGCAGCTTGGAGGAGGAACTCTATGGCTACACCTTC	CASSLEEELYGYTF
-	TRBV7-9	TRBJ2-1	16	TRBD2	TGTGCCAGCAGCCCCTCCGGTAGCGGGGGGGCAAATGAGCAGTTCTTC	CASSPSGSGGANEQFF
-	TRBV7-2	TRBJ2-3	21	TRBD2	TGTGCCAGCAGCTTAGCTTCCCTTCCTAGCGGGGGAAGGGGGAGCACAGATACGCAGTATTTT	CASSLASLPSGGRGSTDTQYF
-	TRBV2	TRBJ2-2	15	-	TGTGCCAGCAGTGAAAAGGCGGGTGCGACCGGGGAGCTGTTTTTT	CASSEKAGATGELFF
-	TRBV4-1	TRBJ1-1	15	-	TGCGCCAGCAGCCAAGACAGGACAGCTGTGACTGAAGCTTTCTTT	CASSQDRTAVTEAFF
-	TRBV7-9	TRBJ2-5	18	TRBD2	TGTGCCAGCAGCTTACCCCCGGGCGGGGGGGCCTCGGGAGAGACCCAGTACTTC	CASSLPPGGGASGETQYF
-	TRBV5-6	TRBJ2-7	12	-	TGTGCCAGCAGCTTGCAGGGTTACGAGCAGTACTTC	CASSLQGYEQYF
-	TRBV7-2	TRBJ1-4	15	-	TGTGCCAGCAGGGAGTTGGGGGGGGCTAATGAAAAACTGTTTTTT	CASRELGGANEKLFF
-	TRBV6-1	TRBJ2-7	15	-	TGTGCCAGCAGTGAACAAATGTTTCAGGTCGGCGAGCAGTACTTC	CASSEQMFQVGEQYF
-	TRBV11-1	TRBJ1-1	12	-	TGTGCCAGCAGGGGAACGGGGACAGAAGCTTTCTTT	CASRGTGTEAFF
few	TRBV5-1	TRBJ1-1	14	-	TGCGCCAGCAGCTTGGTAACAGGCCACACTGAAGCTTTCTTT	CASSLVTGHTEAFF
-	TRBV5-1	TRBJ2-5	15	-	TGCGCCAGCAGCTTGGCCTTAGGGGCCCAAGAGACCCAGTACTTC	CASSLALGAQETQYF
once	TRBV19	TRBJ1-1	13	TRBD1	TGTGCCAGTAACAGGGGTAACTCCGGAGAAGCTTTCTTT	CASNRGNSGEAFF
-	TRBV29-1	TRBJ1-2	17	TRBD1	TGCAGCGTTGTCGGAGCTGGGACAGGGGTTGCTAACTATGGCTACACCTTC	CSVVGAGTGVANYGYTF
-	TRBV11-3	TRBJ1-1	13	-	TGTGCCAGCAGCTCACAGATGAACACTGAAGCTTTCTTT	CASSSQMNTEAFF
-	TRBV7-2	TRBJ2-2	18	TRBD2	TGTGCCAGCAGCCTATACAGACTAGCGGGGGCCAACACCGGGGAGCTGTTTTTT	CASSLYRLAGANTGELFF
-	TRBV18	TRBJ2-2	17	TRBD2	TGTGCCAGCTCACCATGGACTAGCGGGGGAACTACCGGGGAGCTGTTTTTT	CASSPWTSGGTTGELFF
-	TRBV5-1	TRBJ1-3	14	-	TGCGCCAGCAGCTTGGGGGCGTCGGGAAACACCATATATTTT	CASSLGASGNTIYF
-	TRBV5-4	TRBJ1-1	15	TRBD1	TGTGCCAGCAGCTTGGTGACAGGGGAGAACACTGAAGCTTTCTTT	CASSLVTGENTEAFF